This T cell receptor (beta chain) was retrieved from a study of cytomegalovirus exposure and HLA in healthy donors. Germline-derived CDR1 and CDR2 are SGHNT and YYREEE (reference sequence). This CDR3 is built from 17 residues. Trimming cost V 4 bases and J 5 bases, with 24 bases left between them. PCR amplification relied on 60 Vbeta primers (plus 13 Jbeta primers). Only in-frame clones appear in the TCRdb table, and some are missing; sequencing was by immunoSEQ multiplex PCR. The sample shows under 250,000 clones, approximately 79% of them seen only once. The TCR was taken from a man aged 45 to 65 in good health and CMV-seronegative. Sample: PBMCs. This chain connects TRBV5-4 to TRBJ1-1; possible D gene TRBD1, 6 bases. The CDR3 DNA reads as TGTGCCAGCAGCCCCAGGCTAGGCGGGGGCGCGGATACTGAAGCTTTCTTT. As protein: CASSPRLGGGADTEAFF.